This paragraph reports one T cell receptor beta chain. The antigen remains undetermined. The sample belongs to a study of T cell responses to AZD1222 COVID-19 vaccine. Whole-study findings and limits: Within unmutated variant regions lay the reported targets of nearly half of spike-specific TCRs.

The CDR3 extends over 15 amino acids. Trimming took 5 bases from V and 5 from J; bases not matched to a gene: 11. The germline V gene encodes CDR1 SGHAT and CDR2 FQNNGV. Measured with immunoSEQ multiplex PCR; TCRdb has only the in-frame clones, and not every one. The top ten hold under 25% of the sample, which has more than 65,000 clones, 70% to 85% seen once. This material consisted of peripheral blood, taken on day 0 of AZD1222 vaccination. The origin of this receptor is an adult in good health. The chain recombines TRBV11-2 with TRBJ2-5, with TRBD2 matching over 7 bases. In nucleotides, the CDR3 is TGTGCCAGCAGCCTGTCTGGCGGGAGTGGGGAGACCCAGTACTTC. Protein: CASSLSGGSGETQYF.